Listed below are T cell receptor beta chains from one sample, sequenced in a study of CD8+ T cells in alopecia areata. TCRdb's table, derived via immunoSEQ multiplex PCR, lists solely in-frame clones and lacks some. The repertoire holds 100,000 to 150,000 clones, with 49% as singletons. The sample in question was CD8+ T cells sorted from blood, obtained at week 0. These receptors originate from a human donor with alopecia areata. The CDR3 runs from the conserved cysteine through the conserved F or W. D genes are given only for firm matches. Expanded clones are given a class, and other clones once, few, many or no size at all.

D	size	V	J	CDR3	DNA
.	.	TRBV27	TRBJ1-5	CASSPFGGSNQPQHF	TGTGCCAGCAGTCCCTTCGGGGGGAGCAATCAGCCCCAGCATTTT
TRBD2	.	TRBV13	TRBJ2-1	CASSSTSGGVNEQFF	TGTGCCAGCAGCTCAACTAGCGGGGGGGTTAATGAGCAGTTCTTC
TRBD1	.	TRBV4-1	TRBJ2-7	CASSPGTGTYEQYF	TGCGCCAGCAGCCCCGGGACAGGGACGTACGAGCAGTACTTC
.	.	TRBV5-6	TRBJ1-1	CASSQERFRTEAFF	TGTGCCAGCAGCCAAGAGAGATTTCGGACTGAAGCTTTCTTT
.	.	TRBV27	TRBJ2-1	CASSLTMQAQYNEQFF	TGTGCCAGCAGTTTAACGATGCAGGCCCAATACAATGAGCAGTTCTTC
.	few	TRBV7-9	TRBJ1-2	CASHAEYGYTF	TGTGCCAGCCACGCGGAGTATGGCTACACCTTC
.	.	TRBV2	TRBJ2-7	CASSEVGVDPYEQYF	TGTGCCAGCAGTGAAGTTGGCGTAGACCCGTACGAGCAGTACTTC
TRBD1	.	TRBV27	TRBJ2-7	CASSFSQGASREQYF	TGTGCCAGCAGTTTTAGTCAGGGGGCCTCCCGGGAGCAGTACTTC
.	.	TRBV25-1	TRBJ2-5	CASSGTAQETQYF	TGTGCCAGCAGTGGTACAGCACAAGAGACCCAGTACTTC
TRBD1	.	TRBV29-1	TRBJ1-1	CSGDRNTEAFF	TGCAGCGGGGACAGGAACACTGAAGCTTTCTTT
TRBD1	.	TRBV6-6	TRBJ2-3	CASSYDRGLSTDTQYF	TGTGCCAGCAGTTACGACAGGGGGCTCAGCACAGATACGCAGTATTTT
.	.	TRBV7-9	TRBJ2-7	CASSLRQAWGDEQYF	TGTGCCAGCAGCCTCAGACAGGCCTGGGGCGACGAGCAGTACTTC
.	few	TRBV18	TRBJ2-1	CASFGVAYNEQFF	TGTGCCAGCTTCGGCGTCGCCTACAATGAGCAGTTCTTC
TRBD1	few	TRBV9	TRBJ2-2	CASSVAETGRTGELFF	TGTGCCAGCAGCGTAGCGGAGACAGGGCGGACCGGGGAGCTGTTTTTT
.	.	TRBV29-1	TRBJ1-1	CSVWTVQNTEAFF	TGCAGCGTTTGGACAGTACAGAACACTGAAGCTTTCTTT
.	.	TRBV5-5	TRBJ2-7	CASSSWTGSSYEQYF	TGTGCCAGCAGCTCTTGGACGGGGAGCTCCTACGAGCAGTACTTC
TRBD1	.	TRBV30	TRBJ2-7	CAWSVKGAGYEQYF	TGTGCCTGGAGTGTAAAGGGGGCCGGCTACGAGCAGTACTTC
TRBD2	.	TRBV4-1	TRBJ2-1	CASSWTSVNNEQFF	TGCGCCAGCAGCTGGACTAGCGTAAACAATGAGCAGTTCTTC
TRBD1	many	TRBV2	TRBJ2-6	CASSEPQGDSGANVLTF	TGTGCCAGCAGTGAACCACAGGGGGACTCTGGGGCCAACGTCCTGACTTTC
.	.	TRBV10-3	TRBJ1-1	CAISADTEAFF	TGTGCCATCAGCGCGGACACTGAAGCTTTCTTT
.	few	TRBV15	TRBJ1-4	CATSRELSGEIGKLFF	TGTGCCACCAGCAGAGAGCTTTCAGGGGAAATAGGAAAACTGTTTTTT
TRBD1	.	TRBV25-1	TRBJ2-3	CASSEAGQGTDTQYF	TGTGCCAGCAGTGAAGCGGGACAGGGCACAGATACGCAGTATTTT
.	few	TRBV29-1	TRBJ1-1	CSVVTGNTEAFF	TGCAGCGTTGTGACAGGAAACACTGAAGCTTTCTTT
.	.	TRBV7-8	TRBJ2-6	CASSFVFQPSSGANVLTF	TGTGCCAGCAGCTTTGTATTTCAGCCAAGCTCTGGGGCCAACGTCCTGACTTTC
TRBD1	.	TRBV2	TRBJ2-5	CASRIQGAEETQYF	TGTGCCAGCAGGATCCAGGGGGCGGAAGAGACCCAGTACTTC
TRBD1	.	TRBV27	TRBJ1-6	CASSLTGGNSPLHF	TGTGCCAGCAGTTTGACAGGGGGGAATTCACCCCTCCACTTT
.	few	TRBV5-4	TRBJ2-2	CASSLKGTNTGELFF	TGTGCCAGCAGCTTGAAGGGGACTAACACCGGGGAGCTGTTTTTT
TRBD2	once	TRBV5-4	TRBJ2-5	CASSYGTSGQETQYF	TGTGCCAGCAGCTATGGGACTAGCGGGCAAGAGACCCAGTACTTC
.	.	TRBV13	TRBJ2-3	CASSLAEVGFTDTQYF	TGTGCCAGCAGCTTAGCAGAAGTAGGGTTCACAGATACGCAGTATTTT
TRBD1	.	TRBV27	TRBJ2-2	CASRTGTGPYTGELFF	TGTGCCAGCAGAACCGGGACAGGGCCTTACACCGGGGAGCTGTTTTTT